This T cell receptor (beta chain) was recorded in a study of T cell responses to AZD1222 COVID-19 vaccine (dated by TCRdb to about 2021). Background for the entire study: A total of 233 trial participants underwent TCR sequencing, of whom some 210 received two doses of AZD1222 and about 25 received two doses of the MenACWY control vaccine. Trial participants were enrolled by age into 18-55, 56-69 and 70-plus year subgroups, with around 150, 28 and 57 TCR-sequenced participants respectively. The paper's findings and limits, for the study overall: Participants were mostly white British and included more females than males, and it was suggested by the authors that clonal diversity may have been underestimated. Vaccine-associated CD4 TCRs spanned the whole spike protein, with dominant responses in regions 160-218 and 743-854. Conclusions about previously exposed vaccinees are limited, since just 6 or 7 AZD1222 recipients were seropositive for SARS-CoV-2 at baseline. Because no day 14 peak-response samples were available, the repertoires could be characterized only after the peak T cell response. In the small 56-69-year group, the increase in depth fell short of significance, most likely because of low power. Spike-specific TCR breadth and depth rose significantly after two AZD1222 doses compared with day 0 and with MenACWY recipients. Reportedly, almost half of the unique spike-specific TCRs recognized epitopes lying outside the regions that are mutated in the B.1.351 and B.1.1.7 variants.

The CDR3 regions of human TCRbeta chains were analyzed by immunosequencing. The original pipeline was this. TCRs in the repertoires were matched against a reference library of SARS-CoV-2-specific TCRs that had been generated with the MIRA antigen-specificity platform. Breadth was defined as the fraction of unique TCRs that were SARS-CoV-2-associated, and depth was defined as the fraction of total T cells that were SARS-CoV-2-associated. Using the MIRA data, each spike-specific TCR was assigned both to the spike region to which the TCR was reactive and to a CD4 or CD8 class. Log10-transformed breadth and depth values were compared by one-way ANOVA with Sidak's multiple comparisons tests. Entries here come from immuneACCESS through TCRdb and include only in-frame sequences with V and J called. Some clones fail to appear in such tables; in the studies checked, an unresolved V gene covers under half of the shortfall, and the cause of the remainder is unknown. That table gives V, J and clone size, and the DNA gave D and trimming. This sample lists more than 80,000 clones; 70% to 90% were detected once. The ten top clones hold 3.4% of the sample.

CDR1 and CDR2 (GTSNPN, SVGIG) derive from the germline V gene (reference sequence). The CDR3 covers 14 residues, taking in both the cysteine and the phenylalanine. Here the CDR3 DNA is all that survives: 42 bases in frame from base 1. A distance of 15 bases separates the germline ends of V and J, which lose 8 bases and 1 base respectively. The meaning of the sample's time point label: about 28 days (+/-7) after the second vaccine dose. AZD1222 recipients whose second dose came at about 4 weeks and those whose second dose came at about 12 weeks were combined into one group, since spike-specific TCR depth and breadth did not differ between the two schedules. Vaccinee samples were obtained from the UK trials COV001 and COV002, which included a single-blind randomized controlled phase 2/3 trial of AZD1222 (ChAdOx1 nCoV-19) in healthy adults. Trial participant PBMC samples were collected at day 0 and day 28 after the second dose for TCRbeta chain sequencing.

For this clone: The specificity of this receptor is unknown. The sample holds no much larger clone one base away, and base qualities are not on file.

The chain couples TRBV30 to TRBJ1-5, and TRBD1 may be the D gene, going by 5 matching bases. The sequence derives from an adult who received the AZD1222 COVID-19 vaccine. Sequenced material: peripheral blood, taken 28 days after the second AZD1222 dose. The CDR3 is CARKGDGSNQPQHF. The nucleotides are TGTGCCCGAAAAGGGGACGGAAGCAATCAGCCCCAGCATTTT.